This TCR beta chain was identified during a study of PD-1 blockade in mismatch repair-deficient tumors. Whole-study findings and limits: Rapid post-treatment expansion, then contraction, generally preceding radiologic response, marked tumor-resident clones.

Mismatch repair deficiency was confirmed in all patients, by PCR or immunohistochemistry. The TCR-sequenced patients were a few responders to pembrolizumab. V was trimmed by 7 bases and J by 4 bases, leaving 13 bases between them. CDR1 and CDR2 from the germline V gene are MNHEY and SVGAGI. The CDR3 totals 13 residues. Assay used: immunoSEQ multiplex PCR; TCRdb lists only in-frame clones, some missing. The table has approximately 100,000 clones, over 75% seen once; the top ten hold approximately 6.7%. Remarks on this clone: The antigen is undetermined.

The source material was peripheral blood, sampled roughly 35 weeks after starting pembrolizumab. The gene calls are TRBV6-5 and TRBJ1-1, with D unresolved. This clonotype was obtained from an adult with mismatch repair-deficient cancer. This chain's CDR3 is CASKPNSRTEAFF. The DNA of the CDR3 is TGTGCCAGCAAGCCCAATAGCCGCACTGAAGCTTTCTTT.